The 26 T cell receptor beta chains below all came from one sample that was sequenced in a study of tumor-infiltrating lymphocytes in primary liver carcinoma. TCR beta cDNA was reverse-transcribed from 500 to 550 ng of total RNA. The reaction used a constant-region primer and ProtoScript II reverse transcriptase. Libraries covering TCR beta were generated through three nested multiplex PCR rounds (using a slightly modified ARM-PCR). TRBV1-TRBV30 forward primers paired with a C-beta reverse primer drove the first two PCR rounds, about 10 cycles each. TCRdb fed the multiplex PCR reads into MiXCR, producing one record per CDR3 protein. Of 65,000 to 80,000 distinct CDR3 sequences in the sample, approximately 74% are singletons; the top ten hold around a quarter. Unsorted bulk tissue (about 20-32 mg) underwent RNA and DNA co-extraction. Input material: liver tumor tissue from sampling region 4. The subset was: tumor region T4, right-lateral pole. These receptors were collected from a man aged 35-49 years with primary liver carcinoma and hepatitis B virus infection.

This clonotype was seen repeatedly, ten times or more. J is TRBJ2-3 and V is TRBV28; perhaps D is TRBD1 or TRBD2 (5 bases each). CDR3 length: 14 residues. V gave up 7 bases and J gave up 2 bases, with 13 bases separating them. Germline-derived CDR1 and CDR2 are MDHEN and SYDVKM. In nucleotides, the CDR3 is TGTGCCAGCACCCCCGGGACGAACACAGATACGCAGTATTTT. Translating gives CASTPGTNTDTQYF.

The table lists this clonotype with many counts. This chain connects TRBV12-3 or TRBV12-4 to TRBJ2-1, with 7 positions matching TRBD2. This CDR3 is built from 15 residues. V shed 5 bases, J shed 0 bases, and the junction held 4 bases outside the gene matches. The CDR3 reads CASSTSSGSYNEQFF. The CDR3 coding sequence is TGTGCCAGCAGTACTTCTAGCGGCTCCTACAATGAGCAGTTCTTC.

This clonotype was observed many times. The rearrangement joins TRBV12-3 or TRBV12-4 to TRBJ1-6; a weak D match, TRBD1 (6 bases). The length of the CDR3 is 14 residues. The V and J ends lost 2 bases and 8 bases respectively, with 10 bases between them. CDR3 nucleotide sequence: TGTGCCAGCAGTTTAAACAGGGAGGATTCACCCCTCCACTTT. It encodes CASSLNREDSPLHF.

Points on this clonotype: One junction end disagrees with the germline gene, perhaps due to a read error. This rearrangement joins TRBV2 to TRBJ2-5; TRBD1 is a possible D gene (6 bases). There are 13 residues in the CDR3. CDR1 is SNHLY and CDR2 is FYNNEI in the germline V gene. The CDR3 DNA reads TGTGCCAACAGTGGAAAGTACCCGGGACATACGTACTTC. It yields the protein CANSGKYPGHTYF.

Comment on this clonotype: An end of the junction does not agree with germline; a read error may underlie this. The chain is built from TRBV6-1 and TRBJ2-7; 9 bases line up with TRBD2. This CDR3 has 14 amino acids. Germline CDR1 reads MNHNS; CDR2 reads SASEGT. The CDR3 DNA is TGTGTCAGCAGTGAGCGGGAGGTAGCCTACGAACAGTACTTC. Its protein product is CVSSEREVAYEQYF.

Details on this clonotype: Its ends do not fully match the called genes, so a read error is possible. The chain couples TRBV5-6 to TRBJ2-1; no clear D. This CDR3 is built from 16 residues. Looked up from germline, CDR1 is SGHDT and CDR2 is YYEEEE. The CDR3 bases are TGTGCCAGCAGCTTGGAGGGCGGAAACTCCTACAATAAGCAGTTCTTC. Translated: CASSLEGGNSYNKQFF. The full variable domain, with the rest looked up from reference TRBV5-6 and TRBJ2-1, is DAGVTQSPTHLIKTRGQQVTLRCSPKSGHDTVSWYQQALGQGPQFIFQYYEEEERQRGNFPDRFSGHQFPNYSSELNVNALLLGDSALYLCASSLEGGNSYNKQFFGPGTRLTVL.

The chain is built from TRBV21-1 and TRBJ2-7; the table's TRBD1 call for D was not verified on the DNA. TRBV21-1 is described as a pseudogene. The CDR3 has 17 residues. The CDR3 sequence is CASQPRPIRDRGYEQYF. The CDR3 DNA follows: TGTGCCAGCCAACCTCGACCAATCCGGGACAGGGGCTACGAGCAGTACTTC.

This clonotype was seen a handful of times. The rearrangement joins TRBV7-2 to TRBJ2-1; TRBD1 matches 8 bases. In germline, CDR1 is SGHTA, CDR2 FQGNSA. The V and J ends lost 4 bases and 2 bases, in that order; junction bases with no gene match: 4. The CDR3 has 15 residues. The chain's CDR3 is CASSSQGAPYNEQFF. The CDR3 bases are TGTGCCAGCAGCTCCCAGGGGGCCCCCTACAATGAGCAGTTCTTC.

The CDR3 region is CAVGASGCNEQFF. The CDR3 bases are TGTGCCGTGGGAGCTAGCGGGTGCAATGAGCAGTTCTTC. The J gene is TRBJ2-1, the V gene TRBV19, with 8 bases fitting TRBD2. Germline V lookup: CDR1 LNHDA, CDR2 SQIVND (reference sequence). Trimming cost V 11 bases and J 6 bases; bases outside gene matches: 9. The CDR3 runs 13 residues. Together with reference TRBV19 and TRBJ2-1, the CDR3 gives the full variable domain: DGGITQSPKYLFRKEGQNVTLSCEQNLNHDAMYWYRQDPGQGLRLIYYSQIVNDFQKGDIAEGYSVSREKKESFPLTVTSAQKNPTAFYLCAVGASGCNEQFFGPGTRLTVL.

This clonotype has only one observation. As the CDR3 is not closed by the conserved phenylalanine or tryptophan, this likely results from a read error. DNA of the CDR3: TGTGCCAGCAGCCTCATACAGGCAGGTACGCAGTATCTT. This gives the protein CASSLIQAGTQYL. V is TRBV7-9 and J is TRBJ2-3, with D tentatively TRBD1 (5 bases). The CDR3 extends over 13 amino acids. Trimming removed 5 bases at V and 8 bases at J, with 14 bases between. CDR1 SEHNR and CDR2 FQNEAQ come from the germline V gene (reference sequence).

The J gene is TRBJ2-1, the V gene TRBV11-2; D call uncertain. The germline gives CDR1 SGHAT, CDR2 FQNNGV. CDR3 length equals 15 residues. V lost 11 bases and J lost 4, with 21 bases in between. As DNA, the CDR3 is TGTGCCGTCGGGCAAGACCGGCCATCGTACAATGAGCAGTTCTTC. It translates to CAVGQDRPSYNEQFF.

About this clonotype: A read error may account for a junction end that differs from germline. The chain recombines TRBV20-1 with TRBJ2-7; the match to TRBD2 covers 11 bases. This CDR3 is built from 13 residues. Germline-derived CDR1 and CDR2 are DFQATT and SNEGSKA (reference sequence). The CDR3: CGAVAGGNYEQYF. The CDR3 bases are TGCGGTGCTGTAGCGGGAGGGAACTACGAACAGTACTTC.

With regard to this clonotype: At one end, the junction sequence differs from germline, possibly due to a read error. The chain is built from TRBV6-5 and TRBJ2-7, with 14 bases matching TRBD2. Germline CDR1 reads MNHEY; CDR2 reads SVGAGI. The length of the CDR3 is 17 residues. The CDR3 nucleotides are TGTGCCAACAGTGATTCGGGACTAGCGGGAGTTCTGGGGGAGCAGTACTTC. Protein sequence: CANSDSGLAGVLGEQYF.

Many counts were recorded for this clonotype. The chain joins TRBV29-1 to TRBJ2-3; unclear D gene. Trimming pared 4 bases from V and 3 bases from J, leaving 2 bases between. This CDR3 is built from 10 residues. The germline V gene encodes CDR1 SQVTM and CDR2 ANQGSEA. The CDR3 coding sequence is TGCAGCGTTGGGACAGATACGCAGTATTTT. The encoded protein is CSVGTDTQYF.

A note on this clonotype: Since a much larger clone is just one base distant, this may be a read error. The chain has TRBV5-1 and TRBJ2-1; 10 bases agree with TRBD2. CDR1 SGHRS and CDR2 YFSETQ come from the germline V gene. This CDR3 comprises 15 residues. J gave up 6 bases and V 2 bases, and 5 bases lay outside the gene matches. CDR3 sequence (DNA): TGCGCCAGCAGCTTAGCGGGAGGGGGCTTCAATGAGCAGTTCTTC. Amino acids: CASSLAGGGFNEQFF.

The rearrangement joins TRBV28 to TRBJ2-1; D is uncertain. With 5 bases removed from V and 7 bases from J, the gap between germline ends came to 21 bases. The germline CDR1 and CDR2 sequences are MDHEN and SYDVKM. The CDR3 totals 16 residues. CDR3 sequence (DNA): TGTGCCAGCAGTCCCCTCCGGACGGGTCGGTTAAATGAGCAGTTCTTC. Amino acid sequence: CASSPLRTGRLNEQFF.

This clonotype was picked up many times. The chain carries TRBV6-5 and TRBJ2-5; D ambiguous. The germline V and J ends were trimmed by 7 bases and 2 bases, with 11 bases remaining between them. The CDR3 totals 13 residues. Germline V lookup: CDR1 MNHEY, CDR2 SVGAGI. For the CDR3, the DNA is TGTGCCAGCAATAAAGGCAGTCAAGAGACCCAGTACTTC. Amino acid sequence: CASNKGSQETQYF.

Only one count was recorded for this clonotype. The V gene is TRBV4-2, the J gene TRBJ2-5, with 14 bases that match TRBD2. This CDR3 is built from 16 residues. Germline V gives CDR1 LGHNA, CDR2 YNFKEQ. V gave up 6 bases and J gave up 10 bases; unmatched junction bases: 13. The CDR3 coding sequence is TGTGCCAGCAGAGAGGGGACTAGCGGGGGAGGAGAGGTCCAGTACTTC. This encodes CASREGTSGGGEVQYF.

As regards this clonotype: One end of the junction fails to match germline, which may point to a read error. This sequence joins TRBV4-1 and TRBJ2-2, with D hard to call. The CDR3 has 15 residues. The V gene's germline CDR1 is MGHRA and CDR2 YSYEKL. Here the CDR3 reads CANSQEVVNTGELFF. The CDR3 region has the DNA TGCGCCAACAGCCAAGAAGTTGTTAACACCGGGGAGCTGTTTTTT.

Note on this clonotype: A single base separates this from a much larger clone, so it may be a read error. The chain links TRBV28 to TRBJ2-7; 7 bases fit TRBD2. The CDR3 is 16 amino acids. The V gene's germline CDR1 is MDHEN and CDR2 SYDVKM. V lost 6 bases, J lost 3 bases, and 14 bases stayed unmatched. CDR3 loop: CASRRPGTNSNYEQYF. The CDR3, as DNA: TGTGCCAGCAGGAGACCCGGGACTAACAGCAACTACGAGCAGTACTTC.

This clonotype was recorded at least ten times. The genes are TRBV28 and TRBJ1-5; D gene unclear. The CDR3 extends over 16 amino acids. The germline gives CDR1 MDHEN, CDR2 SYDVKM. V lost 1 base, J lost 4 bases, and 14 bases lay in between. The CDR3 coding sequence is TGTGCCAGCAGTTTATACCCCCAGTCGGGGAATCAGCCCCAGCATTTT. It is translated as CASSLYPQSGNQPQHF. Based on the CDR3 plus reference TRBV28 and TRBJ1-5, the full variable domain is DVKVTQSSRYLVKRTGEKVFLECVQDMDHENMFWYRQDPGLGLRLIYFSYDVKMKEKGDIPEGYSVSREKKERFSLILESASTNQTSMYLCASSLYPQSGNQPQHFGDGTRLSIL.

In the case of this clonotype: Compared with germline, one end of the junction differs, possibly owing to a read error. The rearrangement joins TRBV5-1 to TRBJ1-5; D possibly corresponds to TRBD1 (5 bases). The CDR3 extends over 14 amino acids. The germline V gene encodes CDR1 SGHRS and CDR2 YFSETQ. For the CDR3, the DNA is TGTGCCAGCAGATATGGGGACGGGGGTCAGCCCCAGCATTTT. Protein product: CASRYGDGGQPQHF.

The chain is built from TRBV11-2 and TRBJ2-2; D is perhaps TRBD1 or TRBD2 (5 bases each). Trimming stripped 5 bases from V and 1 base from J, with 17 bases between. CDR3 size: 17 residues. Per the germline V gene, CDR1 is SGHAT and CDR2 is FQNNGV. The CDR3 DNA is TGTGCCAGCAGCCCGGGTGCAAGGGGACGGAACACCGGGGAGCTGTTTTTT. This gives the protein CASSPGARGRNTGELFF.

On this clonotype: A junction end diverges from the germline sequence, so it may reflect a read error. The chain employs TRBV6-6 and TRBJ1-1; D not certain. CDR1 is MNHNY and CDR2 is SVGAGI in the germline V gene (reference sequence). The CDR3 has 14 residues. The CDR3 bases are TGTGCCAGCTGTTACTCGATTGCGACCACTGAAGCTTTCTTC. It codes for CASCYSIATTEAFF.

The table lists this clonotype with a few counts. A single base separates this from a much larger clone, so it may be a read error. The V gene is TRBV4-1, the J gene TRBJ2-7; 8 bases align to TRBD1. CDR3 size: 17 residues. Trimming cost V 1 base and J 3 bases; bases outside gene matches: 11. CDR1 is MGHRA, CDR2 YSYEKL, per germline. The CDR3 DNA follows: TGCGCCAGCAGCCAAGCGGGGTGGGGACAGGAGCGCTACGAGCAGTACTTC. This gives the protein CASSQAGWGQERYEQYF.

For this clonotype: The conserved final phenylalanine or tryptophan is absent from the CDR3, which likely points to a read error. The DNA is omitted, as the CDR3 cannot be located on it reliably, and the CDR3 follows TCRdb's listing. The chain recombines TRBV11-2 with TRBJ2-5; the listed D gene, TRBD1, was not tested against the DNA. Germline V lookup: CDR1 SGHAT, CDR2 FQNNGV. Counting both end residues, the CDR3 totals 14 amino acids. The CDR3: CASSLATAQETQYL.